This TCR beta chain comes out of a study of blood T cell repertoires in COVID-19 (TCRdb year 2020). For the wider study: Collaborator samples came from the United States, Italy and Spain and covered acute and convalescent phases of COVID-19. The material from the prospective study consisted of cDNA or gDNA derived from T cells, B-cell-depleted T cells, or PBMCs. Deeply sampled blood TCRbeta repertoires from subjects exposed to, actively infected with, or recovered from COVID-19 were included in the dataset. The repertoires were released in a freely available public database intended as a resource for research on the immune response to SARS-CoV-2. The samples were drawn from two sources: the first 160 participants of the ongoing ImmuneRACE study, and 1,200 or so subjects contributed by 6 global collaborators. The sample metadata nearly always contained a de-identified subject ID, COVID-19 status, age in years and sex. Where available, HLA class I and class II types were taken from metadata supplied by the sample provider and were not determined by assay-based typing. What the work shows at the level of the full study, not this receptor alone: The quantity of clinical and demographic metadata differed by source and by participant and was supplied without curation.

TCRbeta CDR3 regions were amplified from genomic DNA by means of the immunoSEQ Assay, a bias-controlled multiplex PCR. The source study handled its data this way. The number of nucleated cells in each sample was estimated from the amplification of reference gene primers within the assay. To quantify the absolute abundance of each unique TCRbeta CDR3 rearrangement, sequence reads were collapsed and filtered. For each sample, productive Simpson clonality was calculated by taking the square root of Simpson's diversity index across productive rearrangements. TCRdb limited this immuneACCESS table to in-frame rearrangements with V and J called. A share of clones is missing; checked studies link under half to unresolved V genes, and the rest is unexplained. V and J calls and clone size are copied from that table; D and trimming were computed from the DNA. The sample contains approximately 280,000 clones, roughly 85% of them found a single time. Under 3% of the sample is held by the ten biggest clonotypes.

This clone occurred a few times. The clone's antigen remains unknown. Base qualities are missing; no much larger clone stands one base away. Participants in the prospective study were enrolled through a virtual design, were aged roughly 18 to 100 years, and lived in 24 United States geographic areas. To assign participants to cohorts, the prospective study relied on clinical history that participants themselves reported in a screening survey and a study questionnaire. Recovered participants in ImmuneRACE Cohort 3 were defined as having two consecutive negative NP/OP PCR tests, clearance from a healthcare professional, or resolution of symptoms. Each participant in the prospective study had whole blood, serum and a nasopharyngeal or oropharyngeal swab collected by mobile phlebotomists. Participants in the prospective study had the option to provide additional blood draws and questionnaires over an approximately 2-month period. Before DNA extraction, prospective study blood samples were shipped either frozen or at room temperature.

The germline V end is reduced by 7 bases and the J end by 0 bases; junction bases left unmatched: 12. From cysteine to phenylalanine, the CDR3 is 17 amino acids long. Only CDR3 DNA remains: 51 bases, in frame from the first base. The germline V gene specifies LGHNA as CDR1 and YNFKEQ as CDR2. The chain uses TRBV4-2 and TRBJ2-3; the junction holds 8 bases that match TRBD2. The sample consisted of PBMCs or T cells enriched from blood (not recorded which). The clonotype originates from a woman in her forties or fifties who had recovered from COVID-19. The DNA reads TGTGCCAGCACCGCCTCGGCCGGGGGGGAGAGCACAGATACGCAGTATTTT. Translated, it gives CASTASAGGESTDTQYF.